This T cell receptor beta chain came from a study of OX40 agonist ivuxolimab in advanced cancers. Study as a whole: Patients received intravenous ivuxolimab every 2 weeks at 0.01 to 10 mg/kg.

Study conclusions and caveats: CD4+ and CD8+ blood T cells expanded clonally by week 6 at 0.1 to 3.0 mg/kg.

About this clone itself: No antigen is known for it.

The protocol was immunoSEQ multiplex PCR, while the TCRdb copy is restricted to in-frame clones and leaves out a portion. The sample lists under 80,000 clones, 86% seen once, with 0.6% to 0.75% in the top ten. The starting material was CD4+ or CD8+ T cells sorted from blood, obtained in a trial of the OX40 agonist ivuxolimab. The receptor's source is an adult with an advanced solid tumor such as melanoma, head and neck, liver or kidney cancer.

In DNA form, the CDR3 reads TGTGCCAGCAGCAAAGCCGAAGCAACGGTAGCGTGCTACAATGAGCAGTTCTTC. Translated: CASSKAEATVACYNEQFF. The rearrangement joins TRBV21-1 to TRBJ2-1; TRBD2, as called in the table, went unchecked against the DNA. TRBV21-1 is shown as a pseudogene. The CDR3 is made up of 18 amino acids.